What follows is one T cell receptor (beta chain) and its context. This clonotype has ten or more counts. Its antigen is unknown. Per-base quality was not reported, and no clone a single base away is much larger than it. V is pruned by 4 bases and J by 5 bases, leaving 7 bases of the junction without a gene match. The CDR3 contains 17 residues, cysteine and phenylalanine counted. Only CDR3 DNA is held: 51 bases, read in frame from base 1. The germline V gene provides CDR1 LGHNA and CDR2 YNFKEQ. The sample originates from a study of breast tumors, draining lymph nodes, adjacent tissues listed by TCRdb under 2016. Concerning the study at large: In breast cancer patients, the study compared the TCR beta repertoires of tumor, adjacent nontumor tissue and axillary lymph nodes. The study aimed to assess the relationships and possible T-cell exchange between tumor, surrounding tissue and draining lymph node repertoires in human breast cancer. Summary of the overall study and its limitations: A scenario in which most tumor T cells derive from the lymph node and then expand within tumor tissue was judged to be consistent with the data. Rather than being directly demonstrated, the conclusion that tumor T cells originate in lymph nodes was presented as consistent with a hypothesis. Tumor T-cell repertoires showed less diversity than lymph node repertoires and more diversity than nontumor tissue repertoires, and tumor T-cell repertoires showed preferential V and J gene usage. Tumor and nontumor tissue repertoires were significantly more similar in luminal-like than in basal-like breast cancer.

The lymph node samples were taken from the axillary draining lymph nodes of breast cancer patients. The sample was run on an Illumina HiSeq 2000. TCR beta chain libraries were generated by multiplex PCR amplification. High-throughput sequencing was used to analyze the amplified TCR beta chain products. TCRdb ran its own pipeline on the public reads, namely fastp trimming at Q25 and MiXCR clone calling, and kept in-frame beta chains. Each record represents a unique CDR3 protein, reported with the most common genes and DNA among its rows. The sample yields fewer than 250,000 distinct CDR3 sequences; about 32% were counted once. The ten largest make up approximately 1.5% of the sample.

The chain employs TRBV4-2 and TRBJ2-2, and 13 junction bases match TRBD2. The source is a female donor with breast cancer. Some clones in this sample may be carry-over from other donors' samples. Sequences were obtained from axillary lymph node tissue. The nucleotides read TGTGCCAGCAGCCTCAATGGACTAGCGGGAGCGACCGGGGAGCTGTTTTTT. It specifies CASSLNGLAGATGELFF.